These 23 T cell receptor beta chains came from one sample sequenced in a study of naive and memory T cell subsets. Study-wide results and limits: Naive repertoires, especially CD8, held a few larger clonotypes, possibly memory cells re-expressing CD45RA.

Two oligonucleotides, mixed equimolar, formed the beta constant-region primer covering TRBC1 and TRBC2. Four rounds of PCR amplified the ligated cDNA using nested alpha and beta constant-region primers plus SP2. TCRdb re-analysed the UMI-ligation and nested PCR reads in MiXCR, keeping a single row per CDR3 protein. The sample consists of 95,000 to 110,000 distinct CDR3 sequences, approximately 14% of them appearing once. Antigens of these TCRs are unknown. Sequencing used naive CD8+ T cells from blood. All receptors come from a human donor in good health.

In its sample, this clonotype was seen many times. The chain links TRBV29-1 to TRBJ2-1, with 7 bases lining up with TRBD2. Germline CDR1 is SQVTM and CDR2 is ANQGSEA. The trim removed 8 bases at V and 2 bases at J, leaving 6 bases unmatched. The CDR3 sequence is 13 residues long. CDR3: CSSRGGTYNEQFF. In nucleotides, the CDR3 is TGCAGCTCCCGGGGAGGGACCTACAATGAGCAGTTCTTC.

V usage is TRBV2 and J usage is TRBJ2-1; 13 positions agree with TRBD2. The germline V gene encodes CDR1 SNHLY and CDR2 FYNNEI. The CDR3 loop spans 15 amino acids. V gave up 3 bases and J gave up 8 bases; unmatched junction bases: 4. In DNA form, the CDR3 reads TGTGCCAGCAGTGAGACTAGCGGGGGGCTCGATGAGCAGTTCTTC. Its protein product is CASSETSGGLDEQFF.

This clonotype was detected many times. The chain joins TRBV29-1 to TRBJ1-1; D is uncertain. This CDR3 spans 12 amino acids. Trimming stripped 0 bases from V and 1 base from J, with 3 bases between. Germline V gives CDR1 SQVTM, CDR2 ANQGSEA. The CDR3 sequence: CSVEDGNTEAFF. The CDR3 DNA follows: TGCAGCGTTGAAGACGGGAACACTGAAGCTTTCTTT.

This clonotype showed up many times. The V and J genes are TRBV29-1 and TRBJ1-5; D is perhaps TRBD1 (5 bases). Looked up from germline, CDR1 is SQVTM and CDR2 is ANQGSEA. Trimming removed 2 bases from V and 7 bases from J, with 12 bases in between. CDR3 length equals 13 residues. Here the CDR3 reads CSVEKGHKQPQHF. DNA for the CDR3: TGCAGCGTTGAAAAGGGGCACAAACAGCCCCAGCATTTT.

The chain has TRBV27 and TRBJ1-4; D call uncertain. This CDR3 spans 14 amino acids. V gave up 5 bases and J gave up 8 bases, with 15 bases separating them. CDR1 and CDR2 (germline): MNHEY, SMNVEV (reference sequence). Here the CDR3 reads CASSKAPLGEKLFF. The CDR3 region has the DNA TGTGCCAGCAGTAAAGCCCCGTTAGGAGAAAAACTGTTTTTT.

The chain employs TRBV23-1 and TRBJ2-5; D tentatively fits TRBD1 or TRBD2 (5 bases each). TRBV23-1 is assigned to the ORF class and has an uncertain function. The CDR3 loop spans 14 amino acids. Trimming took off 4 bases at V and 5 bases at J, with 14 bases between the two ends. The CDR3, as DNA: TGCGCCAGCAGTCCGGGACCCAAAACTGAGACCCAGTACTTC. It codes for CASSPGPKTETQYF.

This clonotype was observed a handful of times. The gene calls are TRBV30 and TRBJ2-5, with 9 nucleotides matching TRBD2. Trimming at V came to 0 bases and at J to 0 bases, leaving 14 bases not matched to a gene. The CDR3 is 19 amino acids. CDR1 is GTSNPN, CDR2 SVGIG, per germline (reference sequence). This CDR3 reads CAWSVTWASGTLYQETQYF. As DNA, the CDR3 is TGTGCCTGGAGTGTAACTTGGGCTAGCGGGACTTTATACCAAGAGACCCAGTACTTC.

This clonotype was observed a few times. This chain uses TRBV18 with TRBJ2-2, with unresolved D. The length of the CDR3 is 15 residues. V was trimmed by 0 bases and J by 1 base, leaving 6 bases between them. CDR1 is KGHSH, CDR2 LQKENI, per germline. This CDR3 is CASSPPHVNTGELFF. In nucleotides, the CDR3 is TGTGCCAGCTCACCACCCCACGTGAACACCGGGGAGCTGTTTTTT.

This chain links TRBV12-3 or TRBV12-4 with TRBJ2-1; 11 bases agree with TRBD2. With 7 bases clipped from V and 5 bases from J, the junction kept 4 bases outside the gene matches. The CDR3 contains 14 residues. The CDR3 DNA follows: TGTGCCAGCACCTGGACTAGCGGGCACAATGAGCAGTTCTTC. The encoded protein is CASTWTSGHNEQFF.

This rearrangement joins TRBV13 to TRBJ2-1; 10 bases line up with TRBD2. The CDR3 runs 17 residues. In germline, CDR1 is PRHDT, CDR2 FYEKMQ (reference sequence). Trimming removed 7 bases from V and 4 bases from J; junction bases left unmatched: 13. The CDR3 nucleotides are TGTGCCAGCACCCCGCCGGCCGGGACTAGCGCATACAATGAGCAGTTCTTC. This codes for CASTPPAGTSAYNEQFF.

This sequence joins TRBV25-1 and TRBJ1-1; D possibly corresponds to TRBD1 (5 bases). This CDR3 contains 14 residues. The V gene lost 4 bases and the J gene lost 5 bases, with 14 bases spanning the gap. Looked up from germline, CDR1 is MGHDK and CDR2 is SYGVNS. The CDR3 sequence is CASSAQGSGTEAFF. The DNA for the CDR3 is TGTGCCAGCAGTGCTCAGGGAAGCGGGACTGAAGCTTTCTTT.

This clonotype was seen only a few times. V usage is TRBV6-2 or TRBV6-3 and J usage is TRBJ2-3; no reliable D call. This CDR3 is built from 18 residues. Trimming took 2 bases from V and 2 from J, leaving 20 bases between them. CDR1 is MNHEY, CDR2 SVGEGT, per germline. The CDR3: CASSYPYVDPWNTDTQYF. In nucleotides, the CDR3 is TGTGCCAGCAGTTACCCCTATGTGGACCCCTGGAACACAGATACGCAGTATTTT.

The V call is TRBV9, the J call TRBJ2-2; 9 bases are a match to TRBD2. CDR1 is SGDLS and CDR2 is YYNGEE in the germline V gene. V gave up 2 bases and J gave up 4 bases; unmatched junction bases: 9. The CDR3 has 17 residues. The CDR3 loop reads CASSVGRTSVGTGELFF. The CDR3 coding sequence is TGTGCCAGCAGCGTCGGTAGGACTAGCGTTGGCACCGGGGAGCTGTTTTTT.

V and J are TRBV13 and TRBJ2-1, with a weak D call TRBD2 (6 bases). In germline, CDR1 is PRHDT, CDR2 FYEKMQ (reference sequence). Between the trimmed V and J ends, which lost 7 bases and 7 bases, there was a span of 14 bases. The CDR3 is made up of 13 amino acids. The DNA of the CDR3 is TGTGCCAGCACGGGGGTCCTAGAGAATGAGCAGTTCTTC. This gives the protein CASTGVLENEQFF. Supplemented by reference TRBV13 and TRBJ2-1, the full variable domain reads AAGVIQSPRHLIKEKRETATLKCYPIPRHDTVYWYQQGPGQDPQFLISFYEKMQSDKGSIPDRFSAQQFSDYHSELNMSSLELGDSALYFCASTGVLENEQFFGPGTRLTVL.

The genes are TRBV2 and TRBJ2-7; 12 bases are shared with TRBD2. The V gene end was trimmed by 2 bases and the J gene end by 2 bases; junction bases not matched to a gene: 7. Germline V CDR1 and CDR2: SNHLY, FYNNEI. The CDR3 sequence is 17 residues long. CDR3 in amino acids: CASSETLAGGITYEQYF. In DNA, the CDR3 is TGTGCCAGCAGTGAAACCCTAGCGGGAGGGATTACCTACGAGCAGTACTTC.

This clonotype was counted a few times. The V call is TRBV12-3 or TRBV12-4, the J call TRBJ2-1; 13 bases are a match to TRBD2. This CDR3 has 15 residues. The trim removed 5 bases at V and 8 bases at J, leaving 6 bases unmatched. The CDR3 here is CASSGTSGISYEQFF. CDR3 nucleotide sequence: TGTGCCAGCAGTGGGACTAGCGGGATTAGCTATGAGCAGTTCTTC.

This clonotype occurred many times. The CDR3 protein is CASSSTSNNEQFF. The CDR3 region has the DNA TGTGCCAGCAGTAGTACTAGTAACAATGAGCAGTTCTTC. The chain employs TRBV27 and TRBJ2-1; weak D call: TRBD2 (5 bases). The ends were cut back, 5 bases at V and 5 bases at J, with 10 bases in the middle. Germline assignment: CDR1 MNHEY and CDR2 SMNVEV (reference sequence). The CDR3 sequence is 13 residues long.

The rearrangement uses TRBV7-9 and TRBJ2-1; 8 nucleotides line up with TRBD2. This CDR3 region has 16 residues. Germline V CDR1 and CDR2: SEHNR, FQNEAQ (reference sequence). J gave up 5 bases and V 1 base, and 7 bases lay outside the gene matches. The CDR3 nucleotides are TGTGCCAGCAGCTTAGGCTGGCGGGAGGACGACAATGAGCAGTTCTTC. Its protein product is CASSLGWREDDNEQFF.

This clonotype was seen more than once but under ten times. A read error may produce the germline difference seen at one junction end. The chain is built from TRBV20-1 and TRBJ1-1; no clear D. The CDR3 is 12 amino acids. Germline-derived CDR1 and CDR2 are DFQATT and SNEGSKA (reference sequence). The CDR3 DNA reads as TGCAGTGCAAGAGGGTTTCCCACTGAAGCTTTCTTT. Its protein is CSARGFPTEAFF.

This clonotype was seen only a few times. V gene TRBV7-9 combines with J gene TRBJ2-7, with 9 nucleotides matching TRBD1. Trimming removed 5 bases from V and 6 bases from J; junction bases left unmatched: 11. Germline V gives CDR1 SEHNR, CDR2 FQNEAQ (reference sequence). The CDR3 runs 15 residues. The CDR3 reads CASSLTLGTGSEQYF. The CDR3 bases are TGTGCCAGCAGCCTCACCTTAGGGACAGGGAGCGAGCAGTACTTC.

The CDR3 reads CASSYAGAAIGYTF. Here the CDR3 DNA reads TGTGCCAGCAGTTACGCCGGGGCGGCTATTGGCTACACCTTC. The J gene is TRBJ1-2, the V gene TRBV6-6, with D maybe TRBD1 (5 bases). Per germline, CDR1 MNHNY and CDR2 SVGAGI (reference sequence). This CDR3 has 14 residues. V was cut by 2 bases and J by 7 bases, with 14 bases left in between.

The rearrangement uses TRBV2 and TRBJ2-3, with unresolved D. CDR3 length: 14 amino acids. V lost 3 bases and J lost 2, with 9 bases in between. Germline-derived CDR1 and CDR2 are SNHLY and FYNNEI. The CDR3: CASSDIAITDTQYF. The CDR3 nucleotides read TGTGCCAGCAGTGATATCGCGATCACAGATACGCAGTATTTT.

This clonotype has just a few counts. DNA of the CDR3: TGTGCCACCGGGCGGGGTGGGGCGGAACAAGAGACCCAGTACTTC. Amino acids: CATGRGGAEQETQYF. The chain is built from TRBV15 and TRBJ2-5, with a possible D match to TRBD2 (6 bases). CDR1 LNHNV and CDR2 YYDKDF come from the germline V gene (reference sequence). V was clipped by 8 bases and J by 2 bases, with 18 bases between them. This CDR3 is 15 amino acids long.